The rows below give T cell receptor beta chains drawn from one sample of a study of cytomegalovirus exposure and HLA in healthy donors. The protocol was immunoSEQ multiplex PCR, while the TCRdb copy is restricted to in-frame clones and leaves out a portion. Among 150,000 to 200,000 clones listed, 65% to 70% were seen once. The specimen sequenced was PBMCs. The origin of the receptors is a woman aged 18-29 years in good health and CMV-seropositive. Each CDR3 is given with its conserved first and last residue. The D gene is left open where the match is weak. Size values are once, few and many counts, or a class for expanded clones, and some rows have none.

abundance	j_gene	v_gene	d_gene	CDR3nt	CDR3aa
-	TRBJ2-2	TRBV10-3	TRBD2	TGTGCCATCTCGACTAGCGGCCCAACCACCGGGGAGCTGTTTTTT	CAISTSGPTTGELFF
few	TRBJ2-1	TRBV10-1	-	TGCGCCAGCAGTGAGGTACCGGGGTTAGCGAATGAGCAGTTCTTC	CASSEVPGLANEQFF
once	TRBJ2-7	TRBV5-5	TRBD2	TGTGCCAGCAGCACGACTAGCGGGGGGGACTACGAGCAGTACTTC	CASSTTSGGDYEQYF
-	TRBJ1-2	TRBV7-2	-	TGTGCCAGCAGCTTAGTAGACATATATGGCTACACCTTC	CASSLVDIYGYTF
-	TRBJ1-4	TRBV10-3	-	TGTGCCATCGGGAGGGGCCAGGACGAAAAACTGTTTTTT	CAIGRGQDEKLFF
few	TRBJ2-7	TRBV30	TRBD1	TGTGCCTGGAGTGCGAATGACAGGGGTGCCTACGAGCAGTACTTC	CAWSANDRGAYEQYF
-	TRBJ1-5	TRBV28	-	TGTGCCAGCAGTTTCGGGGTAGGCAATCAGCCCCAGCATTTT	CASSFGVGNQPQHF
few	TRBJ1-2	TRBV28	-	TGTGCCAGCAGTTTTCGGGGGTGGAATAACTATGGCTACACCTTC	CASSFRGWNNYGYTF
-	TRBJ2-3	TRBV30	-	TGTGCCTGGAGTGTATCTGGCGGGACCTCGCAGTATTTT	CAWSVSGGTSQYF
-	TRBJ2-7	TRBV5-1	TRBD2	TGCGCCAGCAGCTCCCGCGGGAGGGAGGGACCTAACTACGAGCAGTACTTC	CASSSRGREGPNYEQYF
once	TRBJ2-1	TRBV15	TRBD1	TGTGCCACCAGCAGAGAAGGGACAGGGGACAATGAGCAGTTCTTC	CATSREGTGDNEQFF
-	TRBJ2-1	TRBV18	TRBD2	TGTGCCAGCTCACCCGGGACTAGCAATGAGCAGTTCTTC	CASSPGTSNEQFF
few	TRBJ1-6	TRBV30	TRBD1	TGTGCCTGGAGTGGGGGGACAGGGTTTTCACCCCTCCACTTT	CAWSGGTGFSPLHF
few	TRBJ1-1	TRBV2	-	TGTGCCAGCACCCCCGACCACGGCAGGGAGGCTGAAGCTTTCTTT	CASTPDHGREAEAFF
-	TRBJ2-7	TRBV5-1	TRBD1	TGCGCCAGCAGCCACCCCGGACAGGGGGCTAACGAGCAGTACTTC	CASSHPGQGANEQYF
-	TRBJ2-5	TRBV10-2	TRBD2	TGCGCCAGCCTCGACCCGACTAGCGGGTTCCAAGAGACCCAGTACTTC	CASLDPTSGFQETQYF
-	TRBJ2-1	TRBV7-7	-	TGTGCTAGCAGCCCCGGCGGGGATGCTTACAATGAGCAGTTCTTC	CASSPGGDAYNEQFF
-	TRBJ1-1	TRBV27	TRBD1	TGTGCCAGCAGTCTACAGGGGTTGGGTGAAGCTTTCTTT	CASSLQGLGEAFF
-	TRBJ1-1	TRBV19	-	TGTGCCAGTAGTGAGGCGGTTGAAGCTTTCTTT	CASSEAVEAFF
-	TRBJ1-2	TRBV7-9	TRBD1	TGTGCCAGCAGCTTAGGGACAGGGGGGCACTATGGCTACACCTTC	CASSLGTGGHYGYTF
-	TRBJ1-2	TRBV7-2	TRBD1	TGTGCCAGCAGCGACGGACAGGCGGGAGGCTACACCTTC	CASSDGQAGGYTF
-	TRBJ2-1	TRBV4-2	-	TGTGCCAGCAGCCAAGATAGCCAACACTCCTACAATGAGCAGTTCTTC	CASSQDSQHSYNEQFF
-	TRBJ2-7	TRBV30	-	TGTGCCTGGGGTTCAGGTGGTGGTCTCTACGAGCAGTACTTC	CAWGSGGGLYEQYF
once	TRBJ1-3	TRBV4-2	-	TGTGCCAGCAGCCAAGACGGACAGCTAGGAAACACCATATATTTT	CASSQDGQLGNTIYF
-	TRBJ1-1	TRBV27	TRBD1	TGTGCCAGCAGTCGCGACAGGGCTATGAACACTGAAGCTTTCTTT	CASSRDRAMNTEAFF
-	TRBJ1-5	TRBV27	TRBD1	TGTGCCAGCTGGATACGGACAGGCAGCAATCAGCCCCAGCATTTT	CASWIRTGSNQPQHF
-	TRBJ2-1	TRBV7-9	-	TGTGCCAGCAGCCAACCAACAGGGACACCCAACGACAATGAGCAGTTCTTC	CASSQPTGTPNDNEQFF
-	TRBJ2-2	TRBV5-1	-	TGCGCCAGCAGCTCCCCAGGGTCCGGGGAGCTGTTTTTT	CASSSPGSGELFF
few	TRBJ1-3	TRBV10-3	-	TGTGCCACAAATCAGGGGAGCTCTGGAAACACCATATATTTT	CATNQGSSGNTIYF
once	TRBJ2-7	TRBV4-3	TRBD2	TGCGCCAGCAGCCCGACTAGCGGGCGATCCTACGAGCAGTACTTC	CASSPTSGRSYEQYF
-	TRBJ2-4	TRBV9	TRBD1	TGTGCCAGCAGCGCAAGGGACAGGTTCGGGGACATTCAGTACTTC	CASSARDRFGDIQYF
-	TRBJ1-1	TRBV27	TRBD1	TGTGCCAGCAGTTTGGCCGGGACAGCTGAAGCTTTCTTT	CASSLAGTAEAFF
-	TRBJ2-1	TRBV11-2	TRBD2	TGTGCCAGCAGGAAAATCCGGGGGGGCTCCTACAATGAGCAGTTCTTC	CASRKIRGGSYNEQFF
once	TRBJ1-5	TRBV19	-	TGTGCCAGTTGTTCCAGGGTATGGGGCATCAGCAATCAGCCCCAGCATTTT	CASCSRVWGISNQPQHF
-	TRBJ1-1	TRBV5-1	-	TGCGCCAGCAGCCCGGGGTTGGGAACTGAAGCTTTCTTT	CASSPGLGTEAFF
-	TRBJ2-3	TRBV7-9	TRBD2	TGTGCCAGCAGCTTCGGACACCTAGCGGTGGGTTCAGATACGCAGTATTTT	CASSFGHLAVGSDTQYF
-	TRBJ1-3	TRBV30	-	TGTGCCTGGGCGACCCACAGAGCTGGAAACACCATATATTTT	CAWATHRAGNTIYF
few	TRBJ1-4	TRBV6-5	TRBD1	TGTGCCAGCAAGACAGGGATCGCAACTAATGAAAAACTGTTTTTT	CASKTGIATNEKLFF
-	TRBJ1-2	TRBV19	TRBD1	TGTGCCAGTAGTATAGTCCACCGGACAGGGGTCTATGGCTACACCTTC	CASSIVHRTGVYGYTF
-	TRBJ2-1	TRBV11-2	-	TGTGCCAGCAGTCTTCCTCTCCATGAGCAGTTCTTC	CASSLPLHEQFF
-	TRBJ2-3	TRBV27	TRBD1	TGTGCCAGCGGAAAGGACAGGGTTGGCACAGATACGCAGTATTTT	CASGKDRVGTDTQYF
-	TRBJ2-7	TRBV28	TRBD1	TGTGCCAGCAGTTTACCAACGACAGGGTCCTACGAGCAGTACTTC	CASSLPTTGSYEQYF
-	TRBJ1-5	TRBV2	-	TGTGCCAGCAGTTACACGGACAGCGCTCTCAATCAGCCCCAGCATTTT	CASSYTDSALNQPQHF
-	TRBJ1-4	TRBV27	TRBD1	TGTGCCAGCAGTTTAATAGGACAGGGGGTTGGGAAGGAAAAACTGTTTTTT	CASSLIGQGVGKEKLFF
-	TRBJ2-3	TRBV6-5	-	TGTGCCAGCAGCCCCGGGGTGGATACGCAGTATTTT	CASSPGVDTQYF
-	TRBJ2-1	TRBV2	TRBD2	TGTGCCAGCAGCATCTTGGGACTAGCGGGGTTACGGAGCTCCTACAATGAGCAGTTCTTC	CASSILGLAGLRSSYNEQFF
few	TRBJ2-7	TRBV7-6	TRBD2	TGTGCCAGCAGCTCGGGACTAGCGGGGAGCTCCTACGAGCAGTACTTC	CASSSGLAGSSYEQYF
-	TRBJ1-5	TRBV18	TRBD1	TGTGCCAGCGCCGAGCTGGGACAGGGTAATCAGCCCCAGCATTTT	CASAELGQGNQPQHF
-	TRBJ2-5	TRBV7-9	TRBD1	TGTGCCAGCAGTTACACGACAGGGGGGGAGACCCAGTACTTC	CASSYTTGGETQYF
-	TRBJ2-7	TRBV5-4	TRBD2	TGTGCCAGCAGCTTCCGCGCGGGAGCCTACGAGCAGTACTTC	CASSFRAGAYEQYF
few	TRBJ1-1	TRBV6-6	-	TGTGCCAGCAGGCCCGCCCTCAGGGAGAACACTGAAGCTTTCTTT	CASRPALRENTEAFF
-	TRBJ1-2	TRBV13	-	TGTGCCAGCAGCTTATTGGTCCGGGGGAACTATGGCTACACCTTC	CASSLLVRGNYGYTF
-	TRBJ2-7	TRBV30	-	TGTGCCTGGAGTGTACTAAGCGGCGGTGTCTACGAGCAGTACTTC	CAWSVLSGGVYEQYF
-	TRBJ2-7	TRBV6-4	-	TGTGCCAGCAGTGACTCGAGAGCATCCTACGAGCAGTACTTC	CASSDSRASYEQYF
-	TRBJ1-1	TRBV27	-	TGTGCCAGCAGTCAGTGGAACACTGAAGCTTTCTTT	CASSQWNTEAFF
once	TRBJ1-2	TRBV5-1	-	TGCGCCAGCAGCTTGGAGCTCAACTATGGCTACACCTTC	CASSLELNYGYTF
-	TRBJ2-3	TRBV10-3	-	TGTGCCATCAGTGAGGGGACTCCCCCAGATACGCAGTATTTT	CAISEGTPPDTQYF
few	TRBJ1-2	TRBV18	TRBD1	TGTGCCAGCTCCCCTACGTCGGGGACAGGGGGCGCGAAGGACTATGGCTACACCTTC	CASSPTSGTGGAKDYGYTF